The 9 T cell receptor beta chains listed next were all sequenced from one sample in a study of CD8 T cells in Susac syndrome. With random hexamers, reverse transcription was performed on 0.5 to 1 ug of RNA. TCRdb redid the calling of the immunoSEQ multiplex PCR reads with MiXCR, one entry per CDR3 protein. The table lists about 130,000 distinct CDR3 sequences, around 94% of them singletons. Sequenced input: CD8+ T cells from PBMCs. These receptors all stem from a human donor with Susac syndrome.

This chain links TRBV12-5 with TRBJ2-5, with D maybe TRBD1 (5 bases). Germline lookup yields CDR1 LGHNT and CDR2 FRNRAP. The CDR3 is made up of 17 amino acids. Between the trimmed V and J ends, which lost 1 base and 1 base, there was a span of 16 bases. The CDR3 region is CASGLAPGQGFQETQYF. The CDR3 region has the DNA TGTGCTAGTGGTTTGGCGCCGGGCCAGGGCTTCCAAGAGACCCAGTACTTC.

The chain's CDR3 is CASSIESRTGELFF. The DNA of the CDR3 is TGTGCCAGTAGTATAGAGAGCCGAACCGGGGAGCTGTTTTTT. The chain joins TRBV19 to TRBJ2-2; D gene unclear. The CDR3 consists of 14 residues. Trimming left V 0 bases short and J 5 bases short, with 7 bases between. The germline gives CDR1 LNHDA, CDR2 SQIVND (reference sequence).

This clonotype occurred once. The gene calls are TRBV20-1 and TRBJ1-1; D remains ambiguous. The germline V gene has CDR1 DFQATT and CDR2 SNEGSKA (reference sequence). Trimming shortened V by 6 bases and J by 1 base, and 15 bases separated the two germline ends. CDR3 size: 14 residues. CDR3 residues: CSAPQIAGNTEAFF. The DNA for the CDR3 is TGCAGTGCCCCCCAGATCGCGGGGAACACTGAAGCTTTCTTT.

The CDR3 DNA is TGTGCCAGCAGCACCACAGGGTCCGGGACTGAAGCTTTCTTT. Its translation is CASSTTGSGTEAFF. The chain joins TRBV9 to TRBJ1-1; the D gene is possibly TRBD1 (6 bases). The CDR3 contains 14 residues. Germline lookup yields CDR1 SGDLS and CDR2 YYNGEE. V gave up 4 bases and J gave up 5 bases, with 15 bases separating them.

This rearrangement joins TRBV24-1 to TRBJ1-2; 7 bases agree with TRBD1. The CDR3 runs to 12 residues. With V trimmed by 3 bases and J by 10 bases, 4 bases remained unmatched. CDR1 is KGHDR, CDR2 SFDVKD, per germline. The DNA of the CDR3 is TGTGCCACCAGTGATAGGACAGGCGCCTACACCTTC. This codes for CATSDRTGAYTF.

The chain joins TRBV5-1 to TRBJ2-7, with D uncertain. This CDR3 comprises 13 residues. Germline values: CDR1 SGHRS, CDR2 YFSETQ. V was pared by 1 base and J by 1 base, with 6 bases between. Here the CDR3 DNA reads TGCGCCAGCAGCTTGACGGATTCCTACGAGCAGTACTTC. Translating it yields CASSLTDSYEQYF.

V gene TRBV9 combines with J gene TRBJ2-6, with D hard to call. The CDR3 is 15 amino acids. V shed 2 bases and J shed 0 bases, with 6 bases lying between them. Germline V gene data show CDR1 as SGDLS and CDR2 as YYNGEE. The CDR3 DNA sequence: TGTGCCAGCAGCGTCGAGGCCTCTGGGGCCAACGTCCTGACTTTC. It yields the protein CASSVEASGANVLTF.

V is TRBV6-4 and J is TRBJ2-1; 8 nucleotides align to TRBD2. Per the germline V gene, CDR1 is MRHNA and CDR2 is SNTAGT. The J segment lost 2 bases and the V segment lost 1 base, leaving 1 base of the junction unmatched. The CDR3 loop spans 15 amino acids. CDR3 sequence reads: CASSDYSGAYNEQFF. The DNA for the CDR3 is TGTGCCAGCAGTGACTATAGCGGGGCCTACAATGAGCAGTTCTTC.

CDR3 DNA: TGTGCCAGCAGCCGTACGACAGGGGGCAATCAGCCCCAGCATTTT. Its protein product is CASSRTTGGNQPQHF. The chain carries TRBV27 and TRBJ1-5, with 8 bases aligning to TRBD1. The germline V gene has CDR1 MNHEY and CDR2 SMNVEV (reference sequence). The CDR3 totals 15 residues. Trimming took 6 bases from V and 2 from J; bases not matched to a gene: 6.